The 31 T cell receptor beta chains below come from one sample, sequenced in a study of blood T cell repertoires in COVID-19. Generated by immunoSEQ multiplex PCR, the TCRdb table keeps only in-frame clones and is missing some. This sample has about 300,000 clones, with under 90% found just once. What was sequenced was PBMCs or T cells enriched from blood (not recorded which). Receptors originate from a man in his fifties or sixties who had recovered from COVID-19.

The chain has TRBV28 and TRBJ1-2; 8 nucleotides match TRBD1. V gave up 0 bases and J gave up 0 bases; unmatched junction bases: 3. Germline loops: CDR1 MDHEN, CDR2 SYDVKM. The CDR3 sequence is 16 residues long. The CDR3 DNA sequence: TGTGCCAGCAGTTTATGGGCGGGACAGGCTAACTATGGCTACACCTTC. Translation gives CASSLWAGQANYGYTF.

Worth noting for this clone: The junction departs from the called germline gene at one end, perhaps through a read error. The chain combines TRBV14 with TRBJ2-2; possibly TRBD2 for D (6 bases). CDR3 length: 12 residues. The germline V gene encodes CDR1 SGHDN and CDR2 FVKESK. For the CDR3, the DNA is TGTGCCAGCAGCCAACAGGACGGGGGGCTGTTTTTT. Encoded protein: CASSQQDGGLFF.

The chain couples TRBV28 to TRBJ2-7; D may be TRBD1 (6 bases). V lost 4 bases and J 4 bases, leaving 17 bases between the germline ends. The CDR3 spans 15 residues. CDR1 is MDHEN and CDR2 is SYDVKM in the germline V gene. The CDR3 spells CASSSGPTGLYEQYF. As DNA, the CDR3 is TGTGCCAGCAGTTCTGGCCCCACAGGGTTGTACGAGCAGTACTTC.

The chain uses TRBV28 and TRBJ1-3; perhaps TRBD1 as D (6 bases). V lost 6 bases, J lost 0 bases, and 9 bases lay in between. The germline gives CDR1 MDHEN, CDR2 SYDVKM. The CDR3 has 14 residues. The CDR3 DNA is TGTGCCAGCAGCGGGGGGGCCTCTGGAAACACCATATATTTT. Translating gives CASSGGASGNTIYF.

The chain employs TRBV9 and TRBJ1-6; TRBD1 agrees at 10 bases. This CDR3 is built from 16 residues. Germline V gives CDR1 SGDLS, CDR2 YYNGEE. Trimming cost V 3 bases and J 3 bases; bases outside gene matches: 3. The CDR3 nucleotides are TGTGCCAGCAGCGGGGACAGGGGAAACTATAATTCACCCCTCCACTTT. This gives the protein CASSGDRGNYNSPLHF.

The chain uses TRBV4-1 and TRBJ1-5; a possible D gene is TRBD1 (5 bases). Germline V gene data show CDR1 as MGHRA and CDR2 as YSYEKL. Deletions cut 0 bases from V and 3 bases from J, with 12 bases between. This CDR3 has 16 residues. CDR3 sequence (DNA): TGCGCCAGCAGCCAAGATCGGGCACAGGTCAATCAGCCCCAGCATTTT. Translating gives CASSQDRAQVNQPQHF.

The rearrangement links TRBV11-3 to TRBJ2-3; D remains ambiguous. V was trimmed by 3 bases and J by 6 bases, leaving 4 bases between them. The CDR3 contains 11 residues. From germline, CDR1 is SGHNT and CDR2 YENEEA. CDR3 in amino acids: CASSFQDTQYF. The CDR3 nucleotides read TGTGCCAGCAGCTTCCAGGATACGCAGTATTTT.

The J gene is TRBJ1-1, the V gene TRBV5-1, with 11 nucleotides matching TRBD1. This CDR3 region has 14 residues. The V gene's germline CDR1 is SGHRS and CDR2 YFSETQ. The J segment lost 6 bases and the V segment lost 2 bases, leaving 3 bases of the junction unmatched. DNA for the CDR3: TGCGCCAGCAGCTTCCCGGGACAGGGGGCTGAAGCTTTCTTT. This codes for CASSFPGQGAEAFF.

The count of this clone is one. This chain links TRBV6-4 with TRBJ2-5, with 9 bases fitting TRBD2. This CDR3 has 13 residues. Germline loops: CDR1 MRHNA, CDR2 SNTAGT. The V and J ends lost 2 bases and 9 bases, in that order; junction bases with no gene match: 4. CDR3 sequence reads: CASSDRRGGPQYF. The CDR3 region has the DNA TGTGCCAGCAGTGACAGGCGGGGGGGCCCCCAGTACTTC.

J is TRBJ2-7 and V is TRBV6-5, with a tentative D call TRBD1 (7 bases). The CDR3 has 15 amino acids. Germline assignment: CDR1 MNHEY and CDR2 SVGAGI. Trimming took 6 bases from V and 2 from J, leaving 17 bases between them. CDR3 DNA sequence: TGTGCCAGCAGACGGGGGACAGATCCTACCTACGAGCAGTACTTC. This sequence encodes CASRRGTDPTYEQYF.

This clone was seen a few times. The gene calls are TRBV7-5 and TRBJ1-5; TRBD1 was called by the table and not checked on the DNA. TRBV7-5 is described as a pseudogene. The CDR3 runs to 15 residues. The CDR3 reads CARSRRRRGLSPQHF. The CDR3 nucleotides are TGTGCCAGAAGCCGCCGCCGCAGGGGGCTTTCGCCCCAGCATTTT.

This chain uses TRBV11-3 with TRBJ2-1, with D perhaps matching TRBD2 (6 bases). Looked up from germline, CDR1 is SGHNT and CDR2 is YENEEA. Between the trimmed V and J ends, which lost 5 bases and 5 bases, there was a span of 13 bases. The CDR3 extends over 14 amino acids. The CDR3 protein is CASSPGTSNNEQFF. Written as DNA, the CDR3 is TGTGCCAGCAGCCCAGGTACTAGCAACAATGAGCAGTTCTTC.

This chain connects TRBV27 to TRBJ2-7; TRBD2 aligns across 8 bases. This CDR3 has 14 amino acids. Germline V CDR1 and CDR2: MNHEY, SMNVEV (reference sequence). The V and J ends lost 8 bases and 6 bases, in that order; junction bases with no gene match: 12. CDR3 nucleotides: TGTGCCAGCGAGCCGGGGGGGGGATACAGCGAGCAGTACTTC. Translating it yields CASEPGGGYSEQYF.

This chain connects TRBV18 to TRBJ2-7; perhaps TRBD2 as D (5 bases). The V end was cut by 1 base, the J end by 3 bases, with 10 bases between. The germline V gene has CDR1 KGHSH and CDR2 LQKENI. This CDR3 is 14 amino acids long. CDR3 sequence reads: CASSPREWSYEQYF. Here the CDR3 DNA reads TGTGCCAGCTCACCACGGGAGTGGAGCTACGAGCAGTACTTC.

The genes are TRBV3-1 (or the pseudogene TRBV3-2) and TRBJ2-7; possible D gene TRBD2, 6 bases. Trimming shortened V by 8 bases and J by 3 bases, and 14 bases separated the two germline ends. The CDR3 totals 13 residues. Germline lookup yields CDR1 LGHDT and CDR2 YNNKEL (reference sequence). The chain's CDR3 is CASGDWRSYEQYF. The CDR3 bases are TGTGCCAGCGGGGACTGGCGGAGCTACGAGCAGTACTTC.

The chain joins TRBV6-2 or TRBV6-3 to TRBJ1-5, with D unclear. CDR3 size: 14 residues. The germline gives CDR1 MNHEY, CDR2 SVGEGT. V was trimmed by 2 bases and J by 4 bases, leaving 9 bases between them. Written as DNA, the CDR3 is TGTGCCAGCAGTTACGTTTTAGAAAATCAGCCCCAGCATTTT. This gives the protein CASSYVLENQPQHF.

The rearrangement joins TRBV29-1 to TRBJ2-2, with a tentative D call TRBD2 (5 bases). The V end was cut by 1 base, the J end by 6 bases, with 9 bases between. Germline loops: CDR1 SQVTM, CDR2 ANQGSEA. This CDR3 comprises 13 residues. CDR3 sequence: CSVEGLAAGELFF. The CDR3 region has the DNA TGCAGCGTTGAAGGCCTAGCCGCCGGGGAGCTGTTTTTT.

The chain links TRBV6-2 or TRBV6-3 to TRBJ2-7, with 13 bases aligning to TRBD2. The V gene's germline CDR1 is MNHEY and CDR2 SVGEGT. This CDR3 comprises 16 residues. J gave up 2 bases and V 6 bases, and 7 bases lay outside the gene matches. CDR3 DNA sequence: TGTGCCAGCAGCCCGGGACTAGCGGGACCTCCCTACGAGCAGTACTTC. The encoded protein is CASSPGLAGPPYEQYF.

This clone has a single count. The rearrangement uses TRBV11-2 and TRBJ2-2; 8 bases fit TRBD2. Germline lookup yields CDR1 SGHAT and CDR2 FQNNGV. This CDR3 region has 16 residues. Losses at the gene ends were 6 bases for V and 0 bases for J; bases not matched to a gene: 6. In nucleotides, the CDR3 is TGTGCCAGCAGGCCTACTAGCGGCACGAACACCGGGGAGCTGTTTTTT. This encodes CASRPTSGTNTGELFF.

This chain links TRBV27 with TRBJ1-5, with D perhaps matching TRBD1 (6 bases). Trimming cost V 5 bases and J 3 bases, with 14 bases left between them. Germline V gene sequence: CDR1 MNHEY, CDR2 SMNVEV (reference sequence). This CDR3 has 15 amino acids. CDR3 coding DNA: TGTGCCAGCAGTCCCGTGGGGGCCGCCAATCAGCCCCAGCATTTT. This sequence encodes CASSPVGAANQPQHF.

The rearrangement links TRBV2 to TRBJ2-7, with 9 bases lining up with TRBD1. CDR3 size: 13 residues. Trimming cost V 8 bases and J 1 base; bases outside gene matches: 3. Germline CDR1 reads SNHLY; CDR2 reads FYNNEI. The CDR3 region has the DNA TGTGCCAGCCCGGGACAGGGTTCCTACGAGCAGTACTTC. This sequence encodes CASPGQGSYEQYF.

This chain joins TRBV18 and TRBJ1-4, with a tentative D call TRBD1 (6 bases). Germline V gene lookup returns CDR1 KGHSH and CDR2 LQKENI. V was trimmed by 4 bases and J by 3 bases, leaving 9 bases between them. The CDR3 consists of 14 residues. For the CDR3, the DNA is TGTGCCAGCTCACTGGACAGATCTAATGAAAAACTGTTTTTT. It yields the protein CASSLDRSNEKLFF.

The chain employs TRBV6-5 and TRBJ2-2; 8 bases are shared with TRBD1. Losses at the gene ends were 6 bases for V and 0 bases for J; bases not matched to a gene: 3. CDR1 and CDR2 (germline): MNHEY, SVGAGI. The CDR3 length is 15 residues. The CDR3, as DNA: TGTGCCAGCAGCCCAGGGGGCGCGAACACCGGGGAGCTGTTTTTT. Its protein product is CASSPGGANTGELFF.

This clone was observed a single time. The chain joins TRBV6-5 to TRBJ2-5; 7 nucleotides align to TRBD1. This CDR3 contains 15 residues. Germline-derived CDR1 and CDR2 are MNHEY and SVGAGI. Trimming took 0 bases from V and 4 from J; bases not matched to a gene: 5. The CDR3 sequence: CASSYSTGPGETQYF. CDR3 bases: TGTGCCAGCAGTTACTCGACAGGGCCGGGAGAGACCCAGTACTTC.

The chain joins TRBV13 to TRBJ2-6; 12 bases map to TRBD2. This CDR3 comprises 21 residues. Unmatched junction bases numbered 14, after V lost 5 bases and J lost 0 bases. From germline, CDR1 is PRHDT and CDR2 FYEKMQ (reference sequence). In nucleotides, the CDR3 is TGTGCCAGCAGCCCCCGGATCGGACTAGCGGGATTCAGCTCTGGGGCCAACGTCCTGACTTTC. This sequence encodes CASSPRIGLAGFSSGANVLTF.

J is TRBJ1-1 and V is TRBV7-2, with a weak D call TRBD1 (6 bases). The germline V gene encodes CDR1 SGHTA and CDR2 FQGNSA. V lost 2 bases, J lost 0 bases, and 10 bases lay in between. The CDR3 extends over 15 amino acids. Here the CDR3 DNA reads TGTGCCAGCAGCTTACAGGGGAAGATGAACACTGAAGCTTTCTTT. This gives the protein CASSLQGKMNTEAFF. Variable domain in full (rest from reference TRBV7-2 and TRBJ1-1): GAGVSQSPSNKVTEKGKDVELRCDPISGHTALYWYRQSLGQGLEFLIYFQGNSAPDKSGLPSDRFSAERTGGSVSTLTIQRTQQEDSAVYLCASSLQGKMNTEAFFGQGTRLTVV.

The V call is TRBV20-1, the J call TRBJ1-2; 7 bases are shared with TRBD1. The junction had 4 bases not matched to a gene; V was cut back by 3 bases and J by 0 bases. This CDR3 contains 14 residues. Germline lookup yields CDR1 DFQATT and CDR2 SNEGSKA (reference sequence). The CDR3, as DNA: TGCAGTGCTAGTGGGGACAGTTCTAACTATGGCTACACCTTC. It is translated as CSASGDSSNYGYTF.

This clone was recorded a few times. The chain uses TRBV5-4 and TRBJ1-1; TRBD1 agrees at 8 bases. CDR1 is SGHNT and CDR2 is YYREEE in the germline V gene (reference sequence). This CDR3 comprises 14 residues. V was pared by 1 base and J by 5 bases, with 4 bases of the junction left unmatched. CDR3 DNA sequence: TGTGCCAGCAGCTTGTCCCAGGGGGCGACTGAAGCTTTCTTT. Amino acid sequence: CASSLSQGATEAFF.

The V gene is TRBV6-1, the J gene TRBJ2-3; D may be TRBD1 (6 bases). Trimming shortened V by 2 bases and J by 3 bases, and 9 bases separated the two germline ends. Germline V gives CDR1 MNHNS, CDR2 SASEGT. The CDR3 extends over 14 amino acids. This CDR3 reads CASSEYRETDTQYF. CDR3 in DNA: TGTGCCAGCAGTGAATACAGGGAAACAGATACGCAGTATTTT.

V usage is TRBV7-3 and J usage is TRBJ2-6; D is uncertain. The germline CDR1 and CDR2 sequences are SGHTA and FQGTGA. The CDR3 extends over 15 amino acids. With 0 bases removed from V and 3 bases from J, the gap between germline ends came to 6 bases. The CDR3 spells CASSLTHLGANVLTF. CDR3 in DNA: TGTGCCAGCAGCTTAACACACCTTGGGGCCAACGTCCTGACTTTC.

V usage is TRBV9 and J usage is TRBJ2-3; 8 positions match TRBD2. J lost 0 bases, V lost 4 bases, and 4 bases had no gene match. Germline CDR1 reads SGDLS; CDR2 reads YYNGEE. This CDR3 has 15 amino acids. CDR3 residues: CASSPGGSSTDTQYF. The CDR3, as DNA: TGTGCCAGCAGCCCGGGGGGGTCTAGCACAGATACGCAGTATTTT.